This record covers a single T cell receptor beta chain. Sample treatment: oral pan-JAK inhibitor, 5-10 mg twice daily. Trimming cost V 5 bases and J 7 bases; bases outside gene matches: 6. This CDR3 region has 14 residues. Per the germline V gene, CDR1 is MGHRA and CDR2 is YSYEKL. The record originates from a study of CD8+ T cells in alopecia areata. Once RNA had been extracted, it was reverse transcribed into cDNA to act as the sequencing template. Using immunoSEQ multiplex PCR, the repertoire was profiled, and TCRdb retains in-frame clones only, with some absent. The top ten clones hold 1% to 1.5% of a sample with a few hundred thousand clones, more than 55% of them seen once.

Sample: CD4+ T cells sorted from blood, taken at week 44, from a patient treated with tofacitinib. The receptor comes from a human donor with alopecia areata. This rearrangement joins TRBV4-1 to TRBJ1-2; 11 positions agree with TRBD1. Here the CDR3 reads CASSGTGGGRGYTF. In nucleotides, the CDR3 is TGCGCCAGCAGCGGGACAGGGGGAGGTCGTGGCTACACCTTC.